This T cell receptor beta chain was captured by sequencing in a study of cytomegalovirus exposure and HLA in healthy donors. The V and J ends lost 6 bases and 4 bases, in that order; junction bases with no gene match: 12. The germline V gene has CDR1 SEHNR and CDR2 FQNEAQ (reference sequence). The CDR3 runs to 17 residues. The protocol was immunoSEQ multiplex PCR, while the TCRdb copy is restricted to in-frame clones and leaves out a portion. The sample has approximately 82,000 clones, over 85% seen once; the top ten hold 0.55% to 0.75%. This chain connects TRBV7-9 to TRBJ2-2, with 9 bases lining up with TRBD1. Sequencing used PBMCs. The receptor was derived from a woman in her late teens or twenties in good health and CMV-seronegative. The CDR3 nucleotides read TGTGCCAGCAGGTACCTTAGTTGGGACAGGGTCACCGGGGAGCTGTTTTTT. This encodes CASRYLSWDRVTGELFF. The full variable domain, with the rest looked up from reference TRBV7-9 and TRBJ2-2, is DTGVSQNPRHKITKRGQNVTFRCDPISEHNRLYWYRQTLGQGPEFLTYFQNEAQLEKSRLLSDRFSAERPKGSFSTLEIQRTEQGDSAMYLCASRYLSWDRVTGELFFGEGSRLTVL.